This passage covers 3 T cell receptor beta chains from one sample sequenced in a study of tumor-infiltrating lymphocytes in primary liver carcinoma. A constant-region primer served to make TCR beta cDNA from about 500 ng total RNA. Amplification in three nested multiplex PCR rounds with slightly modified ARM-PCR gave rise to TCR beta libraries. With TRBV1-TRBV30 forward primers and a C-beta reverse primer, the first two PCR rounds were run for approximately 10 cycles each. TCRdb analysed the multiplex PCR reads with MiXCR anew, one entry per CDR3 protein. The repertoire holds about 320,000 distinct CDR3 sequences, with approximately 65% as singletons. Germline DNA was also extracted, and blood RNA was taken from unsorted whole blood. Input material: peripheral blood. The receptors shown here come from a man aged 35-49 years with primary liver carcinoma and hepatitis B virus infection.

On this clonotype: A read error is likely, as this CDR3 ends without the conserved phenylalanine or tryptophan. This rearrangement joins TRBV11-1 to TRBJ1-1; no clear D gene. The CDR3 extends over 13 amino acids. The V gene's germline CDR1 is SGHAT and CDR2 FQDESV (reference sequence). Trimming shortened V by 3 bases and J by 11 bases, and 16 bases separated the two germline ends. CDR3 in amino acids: CASSLDEKVFAFL. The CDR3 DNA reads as TGTGCCAGCAGCTTGGATGAGAAGGTTTTCGCTTTCCTT.

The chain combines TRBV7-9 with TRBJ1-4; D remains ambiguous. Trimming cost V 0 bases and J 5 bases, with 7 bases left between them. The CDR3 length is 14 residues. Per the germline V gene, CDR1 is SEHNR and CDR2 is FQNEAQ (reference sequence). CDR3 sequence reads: CASSLAGQNEKLFF. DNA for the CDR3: TGTGCCAGCAGCTTAGCTGGCCAGAATGAAAAACTGTTTTTT. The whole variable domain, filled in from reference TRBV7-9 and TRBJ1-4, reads DTGVSQNPRHKITKRGQNVTFRCDPISEHNRLYWYRQTLGQGPEFLTYFQNEAQLEKSRLLSDRFSAERPKGSFSTLEIQRTEQGDSAMYLCASSLAGQNEKLFFGSGTQLSVL.

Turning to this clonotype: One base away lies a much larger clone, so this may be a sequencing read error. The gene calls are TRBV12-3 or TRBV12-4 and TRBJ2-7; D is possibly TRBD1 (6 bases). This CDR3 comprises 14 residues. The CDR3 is CASSLTGLEDEHYF. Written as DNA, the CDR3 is TGTGCCAGCAGCCTGACAGGTCTCGAGGACGAGCACTACTTC.